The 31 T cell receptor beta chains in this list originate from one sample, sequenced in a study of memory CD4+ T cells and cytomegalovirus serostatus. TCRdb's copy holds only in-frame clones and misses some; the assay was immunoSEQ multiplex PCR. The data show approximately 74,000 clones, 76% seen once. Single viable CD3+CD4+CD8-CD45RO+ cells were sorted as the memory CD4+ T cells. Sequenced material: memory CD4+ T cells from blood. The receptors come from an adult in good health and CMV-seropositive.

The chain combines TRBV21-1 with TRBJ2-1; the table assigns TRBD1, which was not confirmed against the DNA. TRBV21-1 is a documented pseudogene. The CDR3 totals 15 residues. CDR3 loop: CASSKVDRGIIEQFF. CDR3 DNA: TGTGCCAGCAGCAAAGTGGACAGGGGTATTATTGAGCAGTTCTTC.

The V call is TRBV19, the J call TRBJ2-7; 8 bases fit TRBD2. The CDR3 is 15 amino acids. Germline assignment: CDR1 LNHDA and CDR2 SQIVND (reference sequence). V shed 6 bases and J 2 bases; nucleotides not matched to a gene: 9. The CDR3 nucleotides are TGTGCCAGTAGCCGTGGGGCGGGGGGCCCCTACGAGCAGTACTTC. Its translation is CASSRGAGGPYEQYF.

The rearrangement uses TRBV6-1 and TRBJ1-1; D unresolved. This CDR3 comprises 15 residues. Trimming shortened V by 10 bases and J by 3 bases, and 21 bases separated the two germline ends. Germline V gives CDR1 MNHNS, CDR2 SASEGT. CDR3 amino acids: CATEARGFSHTEAFF. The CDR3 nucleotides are TGTGCCACTGAGGCCAGAGGTTTTTCGCACACTGAAGCTTTCTTT.

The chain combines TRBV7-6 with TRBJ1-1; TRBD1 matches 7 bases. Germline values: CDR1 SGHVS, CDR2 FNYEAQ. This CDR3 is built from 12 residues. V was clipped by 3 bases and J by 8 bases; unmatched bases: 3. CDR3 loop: CASSFPDREAFF. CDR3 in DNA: TGTGCCAGCAGCTTCCCGGACAGGGAAGCTTTCTTT.

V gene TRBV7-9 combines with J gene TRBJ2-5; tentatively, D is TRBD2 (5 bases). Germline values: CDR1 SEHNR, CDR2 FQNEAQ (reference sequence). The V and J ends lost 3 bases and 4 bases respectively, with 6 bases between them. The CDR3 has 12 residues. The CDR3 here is CASSFRGETQYF. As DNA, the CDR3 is TGTGCCAGCAGCTTTCGGGGAGAGACCCAGTACTTC.

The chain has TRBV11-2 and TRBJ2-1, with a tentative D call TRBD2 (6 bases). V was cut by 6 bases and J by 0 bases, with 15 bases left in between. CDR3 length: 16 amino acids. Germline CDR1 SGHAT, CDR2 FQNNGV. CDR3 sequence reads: CASRQLAVSSYNEQFF. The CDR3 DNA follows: TGTGCCAGCAGGCAATTAGCGGTCAGCTCCTACAATGAGCAGTTCTTC. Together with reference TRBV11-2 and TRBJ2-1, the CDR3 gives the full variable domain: EAGVAQSPRYKIIEKRQSVAFWCNPISGHATLYWYQQILGQGPKLLIQFQNNGVVDDSQLPKDRFSAERLKGVDSTLKIQPAKLEDSAVYLCASRQLAVSSYNEQFFGPGTRLTVL.

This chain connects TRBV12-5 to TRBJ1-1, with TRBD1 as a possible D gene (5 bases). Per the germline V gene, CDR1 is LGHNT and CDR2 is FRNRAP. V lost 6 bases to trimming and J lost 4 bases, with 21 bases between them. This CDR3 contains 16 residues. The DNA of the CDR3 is TGTGCTAGTGGCATTTGGGGGTATGGTCTTTCCACTGAAGCTTTCTTT. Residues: CASGIWGYGLSTEAFF.

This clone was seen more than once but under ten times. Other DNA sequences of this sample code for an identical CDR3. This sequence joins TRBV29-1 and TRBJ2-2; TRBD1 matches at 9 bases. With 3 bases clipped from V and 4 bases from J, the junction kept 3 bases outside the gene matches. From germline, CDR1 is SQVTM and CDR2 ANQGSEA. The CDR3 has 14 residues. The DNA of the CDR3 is TGCAGCGTTGAGGACAGGGGAGGCACCGGGGAGCTGTTTTTT. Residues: CSVEDRGGTGELFF.

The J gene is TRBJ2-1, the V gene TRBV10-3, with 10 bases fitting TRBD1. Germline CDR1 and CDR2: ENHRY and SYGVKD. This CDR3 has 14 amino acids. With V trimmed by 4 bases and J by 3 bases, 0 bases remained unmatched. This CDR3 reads CAISGTGGYNEQFF. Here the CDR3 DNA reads TGTGCCATCAGTGGGACAGGGGGCTACAATGAGCAGTTCTTC.

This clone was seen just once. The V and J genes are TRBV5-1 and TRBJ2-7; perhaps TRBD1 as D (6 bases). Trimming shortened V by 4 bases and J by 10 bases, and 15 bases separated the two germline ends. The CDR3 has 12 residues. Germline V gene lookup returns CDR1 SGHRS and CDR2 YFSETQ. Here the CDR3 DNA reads TGCGCCAGCAGCAACGGACAGTCTCCTCAGTACTTC. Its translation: CASSNGQSPQYF.

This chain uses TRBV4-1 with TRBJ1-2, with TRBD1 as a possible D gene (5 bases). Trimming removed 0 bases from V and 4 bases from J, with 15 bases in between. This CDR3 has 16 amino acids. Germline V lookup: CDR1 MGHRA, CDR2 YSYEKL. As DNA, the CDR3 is TGCGCCAGCAGCCAAGATAGGAAGGGGTGGCTCTATGGCTACACCTTC. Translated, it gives CASSQDRKGWLYGYTF.

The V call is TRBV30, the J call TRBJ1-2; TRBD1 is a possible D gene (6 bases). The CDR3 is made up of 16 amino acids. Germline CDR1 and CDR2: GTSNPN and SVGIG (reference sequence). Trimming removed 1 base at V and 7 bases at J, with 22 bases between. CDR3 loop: CAWSDRRNRDLSGYTF. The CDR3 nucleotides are TGTGCCTGGAGTGATAGACGGAACAGGGATCTCAGTGGCTACACCTTC.

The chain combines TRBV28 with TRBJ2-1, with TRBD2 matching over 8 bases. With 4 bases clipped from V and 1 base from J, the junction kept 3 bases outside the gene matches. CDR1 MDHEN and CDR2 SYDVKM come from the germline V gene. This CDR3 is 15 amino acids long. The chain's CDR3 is CASSWSGSSYNEQFF. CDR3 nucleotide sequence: TGTGCCAGCAGTTGGAGCGGGAGTTCCTACAATGAGCAGTTCTTC.

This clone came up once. The CDR3 spells CASSLAAGESGYTF. In nucleotides, the CDR3 is TGTGCCAGCAGCTTAGCGGCAGGGGAGAGTGGCTACACCTTC. V usage is TRBV7-9 and J usage is TRBJ1-2; D possibly corresponds to TRBD1 (6 bases). Germline V gene lookup returns CDR1 SEHNR and CDR2 FQNEAQ (reference sequence). V lost 0 bases and J 7 bases, leaving 12 bases between the germline ends. This CDR3 is built from 14 residues.

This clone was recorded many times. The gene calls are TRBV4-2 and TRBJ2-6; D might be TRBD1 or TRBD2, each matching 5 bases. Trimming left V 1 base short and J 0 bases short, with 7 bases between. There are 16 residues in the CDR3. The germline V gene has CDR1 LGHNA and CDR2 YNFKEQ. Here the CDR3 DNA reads TGTGCCAGCAGCCAAGGGGGGATCTCTGGGGCCAACGTCCTGACTTTC. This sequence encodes CASSQGGISGANVLTF.

CDR3 region: CASSGGTGGVNEQFF. As DNA, the CDR3 is TGTGCCAGCAGTGGCGGGACAGGGGGGGTCAATGAGCAGTTCTTC. The chain carries TRBV6-1 and TRBJ2-1; 11 bases are a match to TRBD1. V gave up 4 bases and J gave up 6 bases; unmatched junction bases: 5. The CDR3 totals 15 residues. Germline CDR1 reads MNHNS; CDR2 reads SASEGT.

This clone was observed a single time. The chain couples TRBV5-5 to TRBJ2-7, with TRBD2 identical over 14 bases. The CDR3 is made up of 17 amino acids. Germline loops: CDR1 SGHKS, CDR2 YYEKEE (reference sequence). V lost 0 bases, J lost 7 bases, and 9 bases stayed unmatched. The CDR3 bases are TGTGCCAGCAGCTTGGAACCTGGGACTAGCGGGAGTAAAGAGCAGTACTTC. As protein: CASSLEPGTSGSKEQYF.

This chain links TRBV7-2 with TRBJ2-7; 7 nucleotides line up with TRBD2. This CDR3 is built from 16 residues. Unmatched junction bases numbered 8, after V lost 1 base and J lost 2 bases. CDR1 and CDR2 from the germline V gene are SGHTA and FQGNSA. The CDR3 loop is CASSLVPGGPTYEQYF. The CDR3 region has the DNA TGTGCCAGCAGCTTAGTGCCGGGGGGACCGACCTACGAGCAGTACTTC.

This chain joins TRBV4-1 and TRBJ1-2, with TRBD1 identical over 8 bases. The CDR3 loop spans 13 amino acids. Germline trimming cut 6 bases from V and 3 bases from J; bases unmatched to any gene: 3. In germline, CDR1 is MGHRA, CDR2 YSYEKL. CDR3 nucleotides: TGCGCCAGCAGGACAGGGGAGGACTATGGCTACACCTTC. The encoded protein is CASRTGEDYGYTF.

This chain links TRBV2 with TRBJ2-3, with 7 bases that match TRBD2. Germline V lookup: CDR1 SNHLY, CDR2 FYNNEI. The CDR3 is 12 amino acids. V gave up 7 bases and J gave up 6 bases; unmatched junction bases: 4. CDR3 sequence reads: CASTSGADTQYF. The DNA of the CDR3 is TGTGCCAGCACTAGCGGTGCGGATACGCAGTATTTT.

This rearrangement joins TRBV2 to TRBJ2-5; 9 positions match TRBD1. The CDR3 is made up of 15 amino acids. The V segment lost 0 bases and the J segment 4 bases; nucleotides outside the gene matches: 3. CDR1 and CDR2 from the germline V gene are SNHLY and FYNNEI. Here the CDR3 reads CASSEAEGQGETQYF. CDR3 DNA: TGTGCCAGCAGTGAAGCGGAGGGACAGGGAGAGACCCAGTACTTC.

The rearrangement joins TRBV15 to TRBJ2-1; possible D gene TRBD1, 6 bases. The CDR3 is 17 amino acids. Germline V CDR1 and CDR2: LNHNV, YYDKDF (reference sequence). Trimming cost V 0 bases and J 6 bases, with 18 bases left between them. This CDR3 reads CATSRETWTVNPNEQFF. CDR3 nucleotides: TGTGCCACCAGCAGAGAGACTTGGACAGTTAACCCCAATGAGCAGTTCTTC.

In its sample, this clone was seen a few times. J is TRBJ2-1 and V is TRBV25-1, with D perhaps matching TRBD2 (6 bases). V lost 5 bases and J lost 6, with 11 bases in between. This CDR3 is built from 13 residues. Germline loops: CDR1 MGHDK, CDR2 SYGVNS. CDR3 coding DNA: TGTGCCAGCAGTTTCCTGGGGGGCAATGAGCAGTTCTTC. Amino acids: CASSFLGGNEQFF. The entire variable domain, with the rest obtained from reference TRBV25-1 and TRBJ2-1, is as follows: EADIYQTPRYLVIGTGKKITLECSQTMGHDKMYWYQQDPGMELHLIHYSYGVNSTEKGDLSSESTVSRIRTEHFPLTLESARPSHTSQYLCASSFLGGNEQFFGPGTRLTVL.

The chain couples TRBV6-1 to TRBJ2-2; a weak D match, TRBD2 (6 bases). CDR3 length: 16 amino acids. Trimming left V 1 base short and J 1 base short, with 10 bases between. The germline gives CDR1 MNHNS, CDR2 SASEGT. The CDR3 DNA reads TGTGCCAGCAGTGAAGTTGGGGGAGGGAACACCGGGGAGCTGTTTTTT. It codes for CASSEVGGGNTGELFF.

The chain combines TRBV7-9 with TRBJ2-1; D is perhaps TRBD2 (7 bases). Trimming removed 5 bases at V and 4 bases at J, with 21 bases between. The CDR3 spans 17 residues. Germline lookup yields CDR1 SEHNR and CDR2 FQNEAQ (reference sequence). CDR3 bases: TGTGCCAGCAGCCCGCAGCTGGCGGGGGCCAGATACAATGAGCAGTTCTTC. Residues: CASSPQLAGARYNEQFF.

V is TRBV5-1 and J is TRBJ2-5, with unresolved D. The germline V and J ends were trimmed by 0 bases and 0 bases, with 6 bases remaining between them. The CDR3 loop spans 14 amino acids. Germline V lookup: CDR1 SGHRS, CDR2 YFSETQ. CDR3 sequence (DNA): TGCGCCAGCAGCTTGGGGCAGCACCAAGAGACCCAGTACTTC. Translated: CASSLGQHQETQYF.

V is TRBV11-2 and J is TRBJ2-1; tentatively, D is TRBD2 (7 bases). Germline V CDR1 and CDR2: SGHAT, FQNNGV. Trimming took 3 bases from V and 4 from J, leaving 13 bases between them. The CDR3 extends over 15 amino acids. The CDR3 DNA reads TGTGCCAGCAGCTTGGTGGGGGGGCCATACAATGAGCAGTTCTTC. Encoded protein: CASSLVGGPYNEQFF.

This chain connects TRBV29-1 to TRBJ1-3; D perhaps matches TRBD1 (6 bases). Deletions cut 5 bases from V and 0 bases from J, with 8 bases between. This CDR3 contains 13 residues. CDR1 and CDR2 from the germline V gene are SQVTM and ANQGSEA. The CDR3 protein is CSVTGSSGNTIYF. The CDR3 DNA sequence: TGCAGCGTTACAGGGAGCTCTGGAAACACCATATATTTT.

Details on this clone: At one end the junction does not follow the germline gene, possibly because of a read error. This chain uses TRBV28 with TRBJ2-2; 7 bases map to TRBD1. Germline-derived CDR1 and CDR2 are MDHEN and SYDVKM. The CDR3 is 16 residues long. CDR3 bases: TGTGCCAGCAGTCTATGGGACAGAACGAACACCGGGGAGCTGTTTTTT. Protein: CASSLWDRTNTGELFF.

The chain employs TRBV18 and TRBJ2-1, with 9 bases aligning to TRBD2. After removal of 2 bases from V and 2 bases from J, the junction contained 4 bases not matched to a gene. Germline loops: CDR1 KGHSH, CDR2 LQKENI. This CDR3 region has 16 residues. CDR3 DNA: TGTGCCAGCTCACCAGTCGGCGGGGGGGCCTACAATGAGCAGTTCTTC. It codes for CASSPVGGGAYNEQFF.

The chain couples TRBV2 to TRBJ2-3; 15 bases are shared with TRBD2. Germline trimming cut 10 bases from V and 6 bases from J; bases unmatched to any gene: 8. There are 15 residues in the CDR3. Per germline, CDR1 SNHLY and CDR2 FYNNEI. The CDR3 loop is CATRTSGGAYDTQYF. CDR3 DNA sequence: TGTGCCACTCGGACTAGCGGGGGGGCATATGATACGCAGTATTTT.